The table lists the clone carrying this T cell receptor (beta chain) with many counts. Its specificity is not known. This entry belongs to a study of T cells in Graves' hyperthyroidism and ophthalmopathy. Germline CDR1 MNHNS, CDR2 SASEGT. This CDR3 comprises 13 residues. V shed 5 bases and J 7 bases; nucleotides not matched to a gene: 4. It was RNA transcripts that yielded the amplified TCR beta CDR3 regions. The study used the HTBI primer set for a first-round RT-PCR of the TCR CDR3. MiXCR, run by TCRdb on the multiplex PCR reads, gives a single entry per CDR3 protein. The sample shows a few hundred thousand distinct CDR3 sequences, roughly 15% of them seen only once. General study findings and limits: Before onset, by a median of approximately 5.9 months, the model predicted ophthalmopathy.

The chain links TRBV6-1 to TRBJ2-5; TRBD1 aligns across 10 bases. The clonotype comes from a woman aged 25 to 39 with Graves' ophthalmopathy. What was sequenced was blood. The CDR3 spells CASSRQGAGTQYF. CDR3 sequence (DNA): TGTGCCAGCAGTCGACAGGGGGCAGGGACCCAGTACTTC.